A selection of T cell receptor beta chains follows, all from one sample in a study of technical replicates of blood from four donors. Using immunoSEQ multiplex PCR, the repertoire was profiled, and TCRdb retains in-frame clones only, with some absent. The table has about 62,000 clones, 95% to 98% seen once. Sequenced sample: T cells isolated from PBMCs. The receptors come from a human donor in good health. The conserved cysteine and the conserved F or W are not part of the CDR3 here.

v_call	j_call	cdr3_aa
TRBV11-3	TRBJ2-7	ASSLLQGSNEQY
TRBV25-1	TRBJ1-2	ASTAGGAKFGYT
TRBV28	TRBJ1-1	ASREGGTEAF
TRBV6-6	TRBJ1-4	ASSYSEGANEKLF
TRBV7-9	TRBJ2-6	ASSLGGDRAGANVLT
TRBV5-1	TRBJ2-1	ASSTSLAGVGGEQF
TRBV5-1	TRBJ2-7	ASSLSAGSYEQY
TRBV28	TRBJ1-1	AIAVNTEAF
TRBV5-1	TRBJ2-7	ASSLIGGRPGGLYEQY
TRBV5-1	TRBJ2-1	ASSPGTSGDDEQF
TRBV7-3	TRBJ2-1	ASSLGFDRGHNEQF
TRBV19	TRBJ1-3	ASKETSGNTIY
TRBV29-1	TRBJ2-2	SVPDRVDTGELF
TRBV6-6	TRBJ1-1	ASSFIGGETEAF
TRBV10-2	TRBJ2-7	ASSESTGLQGGLLGEQY
TRBV5-6	TRBJ2-7	ASSPVPGISYEQY
TRBV16	TRBJ1-1	ASSHPGTIGAF
TRBV7-9	TRBJ1-1	ASSSTTGVVTEAF
TRBV4-2	TRBJ2-7	ASSQDKTPLGLYSYEQY
TRBV6-6	TRBJ1-1	ASSSPATRAF
TRBV29-1	TRBJ2-5	SVAKTAYQETQY
TRBV5-1	TRBJ2-1	ASSLRGLAGDNEQF
TRBV4-1	TRBJ1-2	AAGQGALSNYGYT
TRBV6-4	TRBJ1-5	ARHFSRGLGNQPQH
TRBV11-3	TRBJ2-7	ASSFLQGPMNEQY
TRBV10-1	TRBJ2-5	ASSSGGPEETQY
TRBV28	TRBJ1-2	ASRKTGSGYT
TRBV5-4	TRBJ1-2	ASTSLRTSNYGYT
TRBV7-9	TRBJ2-1	ASSLGLADYNEQF
TRBV13	TRBJ2-3	ASSSTRGLGTDTQY
TRBV13	TRBJ2-7	ASSPPPGLAGRRLYEQY
TRBV7-7	TRBJ1-5	ASSLALGNQPQH
TRBV27	TRBJ2-3	ASLSVAGGSTDTQY
TRBV4-1	TRBJ2-3	ASSHPTGTSADTQY
TRBV7-6	TRBJ2-7	ASSSLGFSPYEQY
TRBV5-1	TRBJ2-3	ASSPRGAGGTDTQY
TRBV9	TRBJ2-1	ASSRTLAGSYNEQF
TRBV6-1	TRBJ1-5	ASSQSQGAQPQH
TRBV27	TRBJ2-1	ASMGGYNEQF